This T cell receptor (beta chain) is drawn from a study of regulatory T cells in long-lasting Graves disease. Time point meaning: persistent/refractory GD, antithyroid drugs over 5 years with positive TRAb. PBMC-derived RNA was used for the TCR library. Germline loops: CDR1 MNHEY, CDR2 SVGAGI. The CDR3 totals 13 residues. Trimming shortened V by 2 bases and J by 8 bases, and 12 bases separated the two germline ends. To make TCR beta libraries, researchers used iRepertoire HTBI primers and Arm-PCR of CDR3 regions. TCRdb passed the multiplex PCR reads through MiXCR, listing each CDR3 protein once. The sample gives 700,000 or so distinct CDR3 sequences, about 30% of which show up once; about two fifths is in the top ten. This clonotype appeared many times.

The rearrangement joins TRBV6-5 to TRBJ1-2, with D unresolved. The clonotype originates from a female donor with Graves disease. This specimen consisted of peripheral blood mononuclear cells (PBMCs), obtained when the disease was refractory, from a patient treated with antithyroid drugs. The CDR3 region has the DNA TGTGCCAGCAGTTACGACACAGAGGGCGGCTACACCTTC. Its translation is CASSYDTEGGYTF.